A single sample is the source of the 31 T cell receptor beta chains below, sequenced in a study of shared clonotypes between healthy human individuals. The data were produced by immunoSEQ multiplex PCR, yet TCRdb's version contains in-frame clones alone and is incomplete. The repertoire has about 2.2 million clones, 80% to 95% of them found once; the top ten carry more than 1.5%. Cells designated naive CD8 were CD45RO-negative and were positively selected for CCR7, with terminally differentiated effector memory CD45RA+ cells excluded. The material sequenced was naive CD8+ T cells from PBMCs. Receptors were obtained from a man aged 18 to 30 in good health. Some clones in this sample may be carry-over from other donors' samples.

The rearrangement uses TRBV2 and TRBJ2-7, with 7 bases identical to TRBD2. V lost 2 bases and J lost 4; bases outside the gene matches: 8. Germline V gene sequence: CDR1 SNHLY, CDR2 FYNNEI. CDR3 size: 15 residues. CDR3 residues: CASSESPGGGYEQYF. The CDR3 region has the DNA TGTGCCAGCAGTGAATCCCCGGGGGGAGGATACGAGCAGTACTTC.

Worth noting for this clone: The same CDR3 also results from other DNA sequences found in this sample. V and J are TRBV28 and TRBJ1-5; D is undetermined. Germline V gene lookup returns CDR1 MDHEN and CDR2 SYDVKM. This CDR3 region has 13 residues. Trimming cost V 3 bases and J 5 bases, with 8 bases left between them. CDR3 sequence reads: CASSLSGDQPQHF. The CDR3 DNA reads TGTGCCAGCAGTTTGAGCGGCGATCAGCCCCAGCATTTT.

The count of this clone is one. The chain links TRBV5-1 to TRBJ2-1, with D possibly being TRBD2 (6 bases). Between the trimmed V and J ends, which lost 4 bases and 6 bases, there was a span of 14 bases. CDR1 and CDR2 from the germline V gene are SGHRS and YFSETQ. The CDR3 length is 14 residues. CDR3 amino acids: CASSPVAGFNEQFF. As DNA, the CDR3 is TGCGCCAGCAGCCCGGTGGCGGGGTTCAATGAGCAGTTCTTC.

This clone has just one count. The CDR3 region is CASSFYRGETQYF. CDR3 sequence (DNA): TGTGCCAGCAGTTTCTACCGGGGGGAGACCCAGTACTTC. The chain links TRBV28 to TRBJ2-5, with a tentative D call TRBD2 (6 bases). V lost 3 bases to trimming and J lost 5 bases, with 10 bases between them. The CDR3 consists of 13 residues. Germline loops: CDR1 MDHEN, CDR2 SYDVKM.

The V call is TRBV9, the J call TRBJ2-1, with 12 positions matching TRBD2. CDR3 length equals 16 residues. Unmatched junction bases numbered 9, after V lost 3 bases and J lost 8 bases. From germline, CDR1 is SGDLS and CDR2 YYNGEE. CDR3: CASSATSGSQIDEQFF. The CDR3 DNA reads as TGTGCCAGCAGCGCGACTAGCGGGAGTCAAATCGATGAGCAGTTCTTC.

The rearrangement uses TRBV19 and TRBJ2-3, with 7 positions matching TRBD1. The V gene end was trimmed by 11 bases and the J gene end by 5 bases; junction bases not matched to a gene: 13. This CDR3 contains 14 residues. Germline CDR1 is LNHDA and CDR2 is SQIVND (reference sequence). The CDR3 region has the DNA TGTGCCGCCAGAGGCCCTAGGGGGCGAGATACGCAGTATTTT. This sequence encodes CAARGPRGRDTQYF.

The CDR3 coding sequence is TGCGCCAGCAGCCTGACCTATGGAACCGGGGAGCTGTTTTTT. Protein: CASSLTYGTGELFF. The chain employs TRBV5-1 and TRBJ2-2, with no clear D. The germline CDR1 and CDR2 sequences are SGHRS and YFSETQ. This CDR3 spans 14 amino acids. Trimming pared 4 bases from V and 5 bases from J, leaving 12 bases between.

This rearrangement joins TRBV27 to TRBJ2-1, with TRBD2 matching over 7 bases. Per the germline V gene, CDR1 is MNHEY and CDR2 is SMNVEV (reference sequence). The CDR3 runs 16 residues. Trimming at V came to 8 bases and at J to 6 bases, leaving 16 bases not matched to a gene. CDR3 nucleotide sequence: TGTGCCAGCCACCCCGTTCCAGCGGGATATGGCAATGAGCAGTTCTTC. Protein: CASHPVPAGYGNEQFF.

V usage is TRBV19 and J usage is TRBJ1-2; TRBD1 matches 9 bases. This CDR3 has 16 amino acids. Germline V lookup: CDR1 LNHDA, CDR2 SQIVND (reference sequence). J was trimmed by 6 bases and V by 5 bases; bases with no gene match: 13. The DNA of the CDR3 is TGTGCCAGTAGTCTGACAGGGGGGGTACCTCGGGATGGCTACACCTTC. It is translated as CASSLTGGVPRDGYTF.

This chain uses TRBV14 with TRBJ1-5; D remains unclear. CDR3 length: 15 residues. CDR1 is SGHDN, CDR2 FVKESK, per germline. Trimming removed 1 base at V and 2 bases at J, with 9 bases between. DNA of the CDR3: TGTGCCAGCAGCCAAGGAATCGGTGGCAATCAGCCCCAGCATTTT. Encoded protein: CASSQGIGGNQPQHF.

This chain uses TRBV27 with TRBJ2-3; no reliable D call. This CDR3 is built from 12 residues. The V and J ends lost 1 base and 4 bases respectively, with 3 bases between them. CDR1 and CDR2 (germline): MNHEY, SMNVEV (reference sequence). The CDR3 spells CASSLFPDTQYF. DNA for the CDR3: TGTGCCAGCAGTTTATTTCCAGATACGCAGTATTTT.

For this clone: Additional DNA sequences in this sample encode the identical CDR3. The V call is TRBV11-2, the J call TRBJ2-7; D remains ambiguous. CDR3 length equals 14 residues. Germline V gene data show CDR1 as SGHAT and CDR2 as FQNNGV. The V end was cut by 1 base, the J end by 1 base, with 8 bases between. CDR3 amino acids: CASSLGSRSYEQYF. The DNA for the CDR3 is TGTGCCAGCAGCTTAGGGTCACGGTCCTACGAGCAGTACTTC.

The chain employs TRBV11-3 and TRBJ2-3; TRBD2 matches 7 bases. V lost 1 base and J lost 3; bases outside the gene matches: 7. From germline, CDR1 is SGHNT and CDR2 YENEEA. CDR3 size: 16 residues. CDR3 bases: TGTGCCAGCAGCTTAGCCAGGGAGGGCCGGACAGATACGCAGTATTTT. This gives the protein CASSLAREGRTDTQYF.

The rearrangement joins TRBV5-4 to TRBJ2-7; 7 bases agree with TRBD1. CDR1 is SGHNT, CDR2 YYREEE, per germline (reference sequence). V shed 0 bases, J shed 7 bases, and the junction held 10 bases outside the gene matches. The CDR3 length is 15 residues. CDR3 DNA: TGTGCCAGCAGCTTGGACAGGGGCCGCCCCGGGGAGCAGTACTTC. It codes for CASSLDRGRPGEQYF.

The chain joins TRBV2 to TRBJ1-4; tentative D call: TRBD1 (6 bases). The CDR3 sequence is 17 residues long. With 4 bases removed from V and 2 bases from J, the gap between germline ends came to 17 bases. Per germline, CDR1 SNHLY and CDR2 FYNNEI. In DNA, the CDR3 is TGTGCCAGCAGTGGAGGTGTGGTCAGGGGTACTAATGAAAAACTGTTTTTT. Translated: CASSGGVVRGTNEKLFF. The variable domain in full, completed from reference TRBV2 and TRBJ1-4, reads EPEVTQTPSHQVTQMGQEVILRCVPISNHLYFYWYRQILGQKVEFLVSFYNNEISEKSEIFDDQFSVERPDGSNFTLKIRSTKLEDSAMYFCASSGGVVRGTNEKLFFGSGTQLSVL.

The chain combines TRBV9 with TRBJ2-5, with no clear D. Per the germline V gene, CDR1 is SGDLS and CDR2 is YYNGEE. The CDR3 runs to 14 residues. Trimming pared 3 bases from V and 1 base from J, leaving 10 bases between. In DNA, the CDR3 is TGTGCCAGCAGCGCCCGGGTCTTCCAAGAGACCCAGTACTTC. It yields the protein CASSARVFQETQYF.

The V call is TRBV28, the J call TRBJ2-3; 13 bases align to TRBD2. The CDR3 extends over 17 amino acids. The germline V gene has CDR1 MDHEN and CDR2 SYDVKM. J lost 5 bases, V lost 4 bases, and 9 bases had no gene match. CDR3 sequence: CASSSGLAGADRDTQYF. CDR3 coding DNA: TGTGCCAGCAGTTCAGGACTAGCGGGAGCGGACCGAGATACGCAGTATTTT.

This clone was seen more than once but under ten times. The chain joins TRBV9 to TRBJ2-7; possible D gene TRBD1, 6 bases. V lost 3 bases and J 1 base, leaving 11 bases between the germline ends. Germline-derived CDR1 and CDR2 are SGDLS and YYNGEE. The CDR3 has 14 residues. Here the CDR3 DNA reads TGTGCCAGCAGCGCGGACAGCACTTCCTACGAGCAGTACTTC. It is translated as CASSADSTSYEQYF.

The CDR3 coding sequence is TGTGCCTGGAGCCACCCCACAGGGGCCCTTGGACAGTTCTTC. As protein: CAWSHPTGALGQFF. The V call is TRBV30, the J call TRBJ2-1; TRBD1 aligns across 7 bases. Trimming cost V 3 bases and J 13 bases; bases outside gene matches: 15. The germline gives CDR1 GTSNPN, CDR2 SVGIG (reference sequence). The CDR3 spans 14 residues.

The chain has TRBV2 and TRBJ1-5; the D is unclear. The V gene lost 2 bases and the J gene lost 9 bases, with 14 bases spanning the gap. Germline values: CDR1 SNHLY, CDR2 FYNNEI. CDR3 length: 14 residues. CDR3 loop: CASSESRSNGPQHF. In DNA form, the CDR3 reads TGTGCCAGCAGTGAATCCAGGAGCAATGGGCCCCAGCATTTT.

The sample holds one count of this clone. The rearrangement links TRBV5-6 to TRBJ1-1; possible D gene TRBD1, 5 bases. This CDR3 is built from 14 residues. V lost 3 bases to trimming and J lost 5 bases, with 14 bases between them. Germline V gene data show CDR1 as SGHDT and CDR2 as YYEEEE. CDR3 protein: CASSWLGSGTEAFF. Written as DNA, the CDR3 is TGTGCCAGCAGCTGGCTGGGCTCAGGGACTGAAGCTTTCTTT.

The chain uses TRBV11-2 and TRBJ2-2, with D uncertain. This CDR3 contains 13 residues. The V and J ends lost 3 bases and 5 bases respectively, with 7 bases between them. Per germline, CDR1 SGHAT and CDR2 FQNNGV. The CDR3 coding sequence is TGTGCCAGCAGCTTGGTTGGAACCGGGGAGCTGTTTTTT. Its protein product is CASSLVGTGELFF.

A note on this clone: Other DNA sequences in the same sample also yield this CDR3. The chain is built from TRBV9 and TRBJ1-1; 7 bases align to TRBD1. V shed 2 bases, J shed 1 base, and the junction held 2 bases outside the gene matches. The CDR3 has 14 residues. Germline CDR1 and CDR2: SGDLS and YYNGEE. The CDR3: CASSVGQRNTEAFF. The CDR3 DNA sequence: TGTGCCAGCAGCGTGGGACAGCGGAACACTGAAGCTTTCTTT.

V gene TRBV19 combines with J gene TRBJ2-1; D is perhaps TRBD2 (5 bases). V lost 6 bases, J lost 7 bases, and 19 bases lay in between. Germline-derived CDR1 and CDR2 are LNHDA and SQIVND (reference sequence). This CDR3 has 15 residues. The chain's CDR3 is CASSPLASNGNEQFF. Written as DNA, the CDR3 is TGTGCCAGTAGCCCTCTAGCATCCAACGGGAATGAGCAGTTCTTC. The full variable domain, rest sourced from reference TRBV19 and TRBJ2-1, is DGGITQSPKYLFRKEGQNVTLSCEQNLNHDAMYWYRQDPGQGLRLIYYSQIVNDFQKGDIAEGYSVSREKKESFPLTVTSAQKNPTAFYLCASSPLASNGNEQFFGPGTRLTVL.

The genes are TRBV27 and TRBJ2-2, with a weak D call TRBD2 (5 bases). V lost 3 bases, J lost 6 bases, and 8 bases lay in between. This CDR3 contains 13 residues. Germline loops: CDR1 MNHEY, CDR2 SMNVEV (reference sequence). The CDR3 bases are TGTGCCAGCAGTTTGAGGGCCTCCGGGGAGCTGTTTTTT. Its translation is CASSLRASGELFF.

V usage is TRBV6-6 and J usage is TRBJ1-5; no clear D gene. Germline values: CDR1 MNHNY, CDR2 SVGAGI (reference sequence). V shed 3 bases and J shed 7 bases, with 13 bases lying between them. The CDR3 length is 14 residues. The CDR3 sequence is CASSYKGYRQPQHF. The DNA for the CDR3 is TGTGCCAGCAGTTATAAAGGGTATAGACAGCCCCAGCATTTT.

V usage is TRBV11-1 and J usage is TRBJ2-2; maybe TRBD2 (5 bases). V was shortened by 7 bases and J by 0 bases, with 18 bases between the two germline ends. The CDR3 runs 17 residues. Looked up from germline, CDR1 is SGHAT and CDR2 is FQDESV (reference sequence). In nucleotides, the CDR3 is TGTGCCAGCACCCCCCTAAGAAGGAGGACGAACACCGGGGAGCTGTTTTTT. It encodes CASTPLRRRTNTGELFF.

The chain recombines TRBV7-9 with TRBJ2-7, with TRBD1 identical over 9 bases. The CDR3 length is 17 residues. Germline CDR1 reads SEHNR; CDR2 reads FQNEAQ (reference sequence). Germline trimming cut 5 bases from V and 4 bases from J; bases unmatched to any gene: 15. In DNA, the CDR3 is TGTGCCAGCAGCCCCCGACAAACCGGGACAGGGAGTTACGAGCAGTACTTC. It codes for CASSPRQTGTGSYEQYF.

V and J are TRBV9 and TRBJ1-1, with 7 bases identical to TRBD1. CDR3 size: 15 residues. The V gene's germline CDR1 is SGDLS and CDR2 YYNGEE. V dropped 4 bases and J dropped 0; count of bases not matched to a gene: 6. The CDR3 nucleotides read TGTGCCAGCAGCACCCGGGACAGAATGAACACTGAAGCTTTCTTT. It yields the protein CASSTRDRMNTEAFF.

J is TRBJ2-7 and V is TRBV18; TRBD1 is a possible D gene (6 bases). Per germline, CDR1 KGHSH and CDR2 LQKENI. With 3 bases removed from V and 5 bases from J, the gap between germline ends came to 17 bases. This CDR3 region has 15 residues. In DNA form, the CDR3 reads TGTGCCAGCTCACCGTTGACAGGCCGACTTGACGAGCAGTACTTC. The encoded protein is CASSPLTGRLDEQYF.

The chain links TRBV30 to TRBJ2-2, with D unresolved. Per germline, CDR1 GTSNPN and CDR2 SVGIG (reference sequence). V shed 2 bases and J shed 7 bases, with 11 bases lying between them. This CDR3 is built from 13 residues. DNA for the CDR3: TGTGCCTGGAGTTCTTCCGCTGGCGGGGAGCTGTTTTTT. Its protein is CAWSSSAGGELFF.